These 10 T cell receptor beta chains originate from one sample sequenced in a study of cytomegalovirus exposure and HLA in healthy donors. Amplification used 60 Vbeta primers and 13 Jbeta primers. The table came from immunoSEQ multiplex PCR; TCRdb's copy has only in-frame clones and leaves some out. The sample includes 120,000 or so clones, 73% seen only once; the top ten take around 4.2%. Input material: PBMCs. All receptors derive from a woman aged 40 to 50 in good health and CMV-seronegative.

This clone appeared a single time. The chain uses TRBV7-6 and TRBJ2-1; D call uncertain. The CDR3 spans 17 residues. The ends were cut back, 1 base at V and 6 bases at J, with 19 bases in the middle. Germline values: CDR1 SGHVS, CDR2 FNYEAQ. CDR3 in DNA: TGTGCCAGCAGCTTAGGAGGCTCTGTCGGCAATCTCAATGAGCAGTTCTTC. This sequence encodes CASSLGGSVGNLNEQFF.

This clone has only a few counts. The chain combines TRBV7-9 with TRBJ2-1; TRBD2 matches 9 bases. The CDR3 is made up of 16 amino acids. Germline loops: CDR1 SEHNR, CDR2 FQNEAQ (reference sequence). J was trimmed by 12 bases and V by 1 base; bases with no gene match: 13. CDR3 protein: CASSLGSGGIRGGQFF. For the CDR3, the DNA is TGTGCCAGCAGCTTAGGCAGCGGGGGGATCCGCGGGGGGCAGTTCTTC.

This rearrangement joins TRBV5-3 to TRBJ2-4; 11 bases map to TRBD2. TRBV5-3 is known as an ORF, though its function is uncertain. This CDR3 has 17 amino acids. Germline trimming cut 4 bases from V and 4 bases from J; bases unmatched to any gene: 10. DNA of the CDR3: TGTGCCAGAAGCACAGAACTAGCGGGGGCAAAAAAAAACATTCAGTACTTC. Its protein is CARSTELAGAKKNIQYF.

V gene TRBV7-7 combines with J gene TRBJ2-3; 13 nucleotides agree with TRBD2. V lost 5 bases, J lost 4 bases, and 6 bases stayed unmatched. This CDR3 has 16 residues. CDR1 SSHAT and CDR2 FNYEAQ come from the germline V gene (reference sequence). CDR3 protein: CASSTGTSGEADTQYF. The CDR3 DNA reads as TGTGCCAGCAGCACCGGGACTAGCGGGGAGGCAGATACGCAGTATTTT.

The table lists this clone with a few counts. The junction shows a germline mismatch at one end, possibly a read error. The rearrangement joins TRBV7-9 to TRBJ2-7, with 8 bases that match TRBD1. Germline V gives CDR1 SEHNR, CDR2 FQNEAQ (reference sequence). This CDR3 has 15 amino acids. CDR3: CSSSLTGATSYEQYF. CDR3 in DNA: TGTTCCAGCAGCTTGACAGGGGCTACTTCCTACGAGCAGTACTTC.

Concerning this clone itself: The junction and the germline gene differ at one end; a read error may be behind it. The chain carries TRBV5-4 and TRBJ2-7; 7 nucleotides match TRBD1. Germline V CDR1 and CDR2: SGHNT, YYREEE (reference sequence). The CDR3 contains 13 residues. CDR3 bases: TGTGCCAGCAACTTGGACAGGTCCTACGAGCAGTACTTC. It translates to CASNLDRSYEQYF. The variable domain in full, completed from reference TRBV5-4 and TRBJ2-7, reads ETGVTQSPTHLIKTRGQQVTLRCSSQSGHNTVSWYQQALGQGPQFIFQYYREEENGRGNFPPRFSGLQFPNYSSELNVNALELDDSALYLCASNLDRSYEQYFGPGTRLTVT.

The V gene is TRBV29-1, the J gene TRBJ2-7; 11 nucleotides match TRBD1. Per the germline V gene, CDR1 is SQVTM and CDR2 is ANQGSEA. This CDR3 contains 16 residues. The trim removed 7 bases at V and 3 bases at J, leaving 14 bases unmatched. DNA of the CDR3: TGCAGCGGGTTTTATCCCGGGACAGGGGGTATCTACGAGCAGTACTTC. Translating gives CSGFYPGTGGIYEQYF.

This clone occurred a few times. The rearrangement joins TRBV18 to TRBJ2-5; D is perhaps TRBD1 (6 bases). Trimming left V 3 bases short and J 2 bases short, with 19 bases between. The CDR3 covers 17 residues. CDR1 KGHSH and CDR2 LQKENI come from the germline V gene. CDR3 region: CASSPFVVQGSQETQYF. The CDR3 DNA reads TGTGCCAGCTCACCTTTTGTCGTTCAGGGGAGTCAAGAGACCCAGTACTTC.

This sequence joins TRBV5-8 and TRBJ2-3; TRBD2 matches at 8 bases. With 2 bases clipped from V and 3 bases from J, the junction kept 5 bases outside the gene matches. There are 15 residues in the CDR3. Germline V lookup: CDR1 SGHTS, CDR2 YDEGEE. CDR3 DNA: TGTGCCAGCAGCTTCGCCGGGGGGGTAACAGATACGCAGTATTTT. It encodes CASSFAGGVTDTQYF.

This sequence joins TRBV2 and TRBJ2-7, with D possibly matching TRBD2 (7 bases). V lost 4 bases, J lost 7 bases, and 17 bases lay in between. The length of the CDR3 is 14 residues. Germline V CDR1 and CDR2: SNHLY, FYNNEI. CDR3 in amino acids: CASSGGAGVDEQYF. In nucleotides, the CDR3 is TGTGCCAGCAGTGGGGGGGCGGGGGTAGATGAGCAGTACTTC.